The sequence of this T cell receptor (beta chain) was determined in a study of T-cell reconstitution after alpha-beta-depleted transplantation in children. The V segment lost 2 bases and the J segment 6 bases; nucleotides outside the gene matches: 8. Germline loops: CDR1 LGHNA, CDR2 YSLEER. The CDR3 covers 16 residues. In its sample, this clonotype was seen a few times. Preparing the TCRbeta library involved the use of unique molecular identifiers. TCRdb reprocessed the PCR reads via MiXCR and lists one record per CDR3 protein. There are about 360,000 distinct CDR3 sequences in the sample; about an eighth occur only once, and approximately 4.3% lies in the top ten.

The sequencing used PBMCs, collected from the stem cell graft. The source of this sequence is a human donor who donated a stem cell graft to a child with Fanconi anemia. The genes are TRBV4-3 and TRBJ2-2; TRBD1 matches at 8 bases. CDR3 loop: CASSQLQGAGAGELFF. CDR3 bases: TGCGCCAGCAGCCAACTTCAGGGGGCAGGCGCCGGGGAGCTGTTTTTT.